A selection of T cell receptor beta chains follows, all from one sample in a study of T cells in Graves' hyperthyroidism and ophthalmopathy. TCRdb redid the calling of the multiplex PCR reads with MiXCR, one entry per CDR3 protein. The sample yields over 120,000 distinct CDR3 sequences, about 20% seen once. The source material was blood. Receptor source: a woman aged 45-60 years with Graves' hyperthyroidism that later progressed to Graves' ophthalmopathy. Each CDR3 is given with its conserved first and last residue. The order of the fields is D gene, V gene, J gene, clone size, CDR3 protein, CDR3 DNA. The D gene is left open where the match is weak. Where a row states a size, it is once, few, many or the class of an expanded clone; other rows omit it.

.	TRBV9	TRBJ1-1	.	CASSSNPVNTEAFF	TGTGCCAGCAGCTCGAATCCAGTGAACACTGAAGCTTTCTTT
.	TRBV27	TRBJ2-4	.	CASSPAGAGKNIQYF	TGTGCCAGCAGCCCTGCGGGCGCGGGCAAAAACATTCAGTACTTC
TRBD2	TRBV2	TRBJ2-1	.	CASIRTSGGNEQFF	TGTGCCAGCATTCGGACTAGCGGGGGCAATGAGCAGTTCTTC
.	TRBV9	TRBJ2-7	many	CASSVSPDPNEQYF	TGTGCCAGCAGCGTAAGCCCCGACCCGAACGAGCAGTACTTC
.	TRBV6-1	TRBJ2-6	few	CASDSSTISGANVLTF	TGTGCCAGCGACAGCAGTACAATCTCTGGGGCCAACGTCCTGACTTTC
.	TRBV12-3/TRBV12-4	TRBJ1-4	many	CASSLRSGGVGEKLFF	TGTGCCAGCAGTTTACGGTCGGGGGGAGTTGGGGAAAAACTGTTTTTT
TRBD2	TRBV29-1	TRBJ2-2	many	CSVEKGLANTGELFF	TGCAGCGTTGAAAAGGGACTAGCGAACACCGGGGAGCTGTTTTTT
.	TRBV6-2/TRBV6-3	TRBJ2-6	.	CASTPARAVRSGANVLTF	TGTGCCAGCACCCCAGCCCGGGCAGTTAGATCTGGGGCCAACGTCCTGACTTTC
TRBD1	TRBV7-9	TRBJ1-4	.	CASSFLSGTGNEKLFF	TGTGCCAGCAGCTTTCTATCCGGGACAGGGAACGAAAAACTGTTTTTT
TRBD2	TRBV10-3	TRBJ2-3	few	CAIRLAATDTQYF	TGTGCCATCCGGCTAGCGGCGACAGATACGCAGTATTTT
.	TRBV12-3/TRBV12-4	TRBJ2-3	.	CASSYPADGGTSTDTQYF	TGTGCCAGCAGTTATCCCGCTGATGGAGGCACTAGCACAGATACGCAGTATTTT
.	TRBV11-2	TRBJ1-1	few	CASSIWGNTEAFF	TGTGCCAGCAGTATTTGGGGGAACACTGAAGCTTTCTTT
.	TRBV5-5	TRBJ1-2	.	CASIGDERNYGYTF	TGTGCCAGCATCGGGGACGAGAGGAACTATGGCTACACCTTC
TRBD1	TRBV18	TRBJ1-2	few	CASSRQGAGGYTF	TGTGCCAGCTCACGACAGGGGGCAGGTGGCTACACCTTC
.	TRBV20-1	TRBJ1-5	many	CSAIRTANQPQHF	TGCAGTGCTATCAGAACGGCCAATCAGCCCCAGCATTTT
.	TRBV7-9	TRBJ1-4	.	CASSSGGLNEKLFF	TGTGCCAGCAGCTCCGGGGGGCTGAATGAAAAACTGTTTTTT
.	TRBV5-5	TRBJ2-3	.	CTSSLVWRGGQVMPDTQYF	TGTACCAGCAGCTTGGTGTGGCGGGGCGGCCAAGTCATGCCAGATACGCAGTATTTT
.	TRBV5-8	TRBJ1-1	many	CASSFFRGGMNTEAFF	TGTGCCAGCAGCTTTTTCAGGGGCGGTATGAACACTGAAGCTTTCTTT